The clone carrying this T cell receptor beta chain was counted a few times. This CDR3 has 15 amino acids. Germline loops: CDR1 MNHEY, CDR2 SMNVEV (reference sequence). The germline V and J ends were trimmed by 0 bases and 0 bases, with 6 bases remaining between them. The data originate from a study of blood T cell repertoires in COVID-19. Assay: immunoSEQ multiplex PCR; the TCRdb copy retains only in-frame clones and omits some. The sample lists roughly 500,000 clones; roughly 88% were seen once. This receptor was identified in a woman aged 40 to 50 who had recovered from COVID-19. The rearrangement uses TRBV27 and TRBJ1-5, with a tentative D call TRBD1 (5 bases). Sequenced: PBMCs or T cells enriched from blood (not recorded which). The CDR3 nucleotides read TGTGCCAGCAGTTTATCGGGGCTTAGCAATCAGCCCCAGCATTTT. Its protein product is CASSLSGLSNQPQHF.